This T cell receptor (beta chain) originates from a study of CD8+ T cells in alopecia areata. The CDR3 spans 14 residues. CDR1 and CDR2 (germline): SGHDT, YYEEEE. Unmatched junction bases numbered 4, after V lost 1 base and J lost 4 bases. Only one count was recorded for this clone. cDNA reverse transcribed from extracted RNA served as the sequencing template. The method was immunoSEQ multiplex PCR; TCRdb's version includes in-frame clones alone and lacks a portion of them. The sample shows about 250,000 clones, under 70% of them seen only once. The starting material was CD4+ T cells sorted from blood, obtained at week 0. The clonotype comes from a human donor with alopecia areata. V gene TRBV5-6 combines with J gene TRBJ2-5, with 7 bases aligning to TRBD2. DNA for the CDR3: TGTGCCAGCAGCTTGCCTGGGAGGGGAGAGACCCAGTACTTC. This sequence encodes CASSLPGRGETQYF.